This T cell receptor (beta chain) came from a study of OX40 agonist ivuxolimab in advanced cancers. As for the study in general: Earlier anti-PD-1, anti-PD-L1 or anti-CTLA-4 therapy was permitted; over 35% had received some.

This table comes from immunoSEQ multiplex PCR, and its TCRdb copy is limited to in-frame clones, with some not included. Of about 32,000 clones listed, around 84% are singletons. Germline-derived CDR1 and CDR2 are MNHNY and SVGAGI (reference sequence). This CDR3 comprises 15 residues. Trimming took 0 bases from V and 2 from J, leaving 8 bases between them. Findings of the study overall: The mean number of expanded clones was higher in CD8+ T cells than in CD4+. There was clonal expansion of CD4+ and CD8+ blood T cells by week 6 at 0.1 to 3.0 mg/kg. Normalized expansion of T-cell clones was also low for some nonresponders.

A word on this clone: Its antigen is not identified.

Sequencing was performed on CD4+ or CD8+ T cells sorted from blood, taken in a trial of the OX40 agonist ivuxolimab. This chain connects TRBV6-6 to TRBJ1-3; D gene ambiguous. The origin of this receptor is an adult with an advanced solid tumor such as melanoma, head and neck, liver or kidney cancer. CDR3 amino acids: CASSYSPVPGNTIYF. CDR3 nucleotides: TGTGCCAGCAGTTACTCGCCAGTCCCTGGAAACACCATATATTTT.